The following is a TCR beta chain sequence with its context. TCRdb reanalysed the 5' RACE reads using MiXCR and keeps one entry per CDR3 protein. The profile shows just over 350,000 distinct CDR3 sequences, roughly 20% of them singletons. The CDR3 is 13 residues long. Germline CDR1 reads MGHRA; CDR2 reads YSYEKL. The V end lost 5 bases, the J end lost 9 bases, and 14 bases lay between the germline ends. This specimen comes from a study of CD8 T cells in ankylosing spondylitis. Sequenced: blood, either unsorted or a sorted T cell fraction (not recorded which). The sequence derives from a male donor with ankylosing spondylitis or in good health (not recorded which). V and J are TRBV4-1 and TRBJ2-1; TRBD1 is a possible D gene (6 bases). CDR3 in DNA: TGCGCCAGCAGCGTATCACAGGGTAGTGAGCAGTTCTTC. Its translation is CASSVSQGSEQFF.